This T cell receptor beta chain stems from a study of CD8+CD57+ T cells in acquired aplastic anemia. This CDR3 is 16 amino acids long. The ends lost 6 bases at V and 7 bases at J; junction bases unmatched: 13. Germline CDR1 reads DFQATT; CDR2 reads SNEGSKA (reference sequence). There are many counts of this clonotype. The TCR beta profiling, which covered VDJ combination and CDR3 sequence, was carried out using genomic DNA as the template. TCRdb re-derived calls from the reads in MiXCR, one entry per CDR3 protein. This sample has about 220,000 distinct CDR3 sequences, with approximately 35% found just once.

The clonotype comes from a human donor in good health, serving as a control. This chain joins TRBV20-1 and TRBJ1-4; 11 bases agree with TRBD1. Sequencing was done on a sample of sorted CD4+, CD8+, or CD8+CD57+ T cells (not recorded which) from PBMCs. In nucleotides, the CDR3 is TGCAGTGCCCTACCCCACGGACAGGGGGCGCCTGAAAAACTGTTTTTT. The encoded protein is CSALPHGQGAPEKLFF.